The 27 T cell receptor beta chains reported below all come from one sample, sequenced in a study of blood T cell repertoires in COVID-19. TCRdb's copy holds only in-frame clones and misses some; the assay was immunoSEQ multiplex PCR. The data show about 70,000 clones, roughly 85% seen once. The source material was peripheral blood. The receptor set was obtained from an elderly woman with acute or convalescent COVID-19.

This clone came up a few times. The V gene is TRBV10-1, the J gene TRBJ2-1; TRBD2 aligns across 10 bases. Germline CDR1 is WNHNN and CDR2 is SYGVQD (reference sequence). Trimming took 4 bases from V and 8 from J; bases not matched to a gene: 8. The CDR3 is 15 amino acids. The CDR3 nucleotides are TGCGCCAGCAGTGCCCGGGGCCTAGCGGGAGATGAGCAGTTCTTC. Translated, it gives CASSARGLAGDEQFF.

The chain uses TRBV18 and TRBJ1-4, with 7 bases aligning to TRBD1. CDR1 KGHSH and CDR2 LQKENI come from the germline V gene. This CDR3 is 15 amino acids long. The ends lost 2 bases at V and 8 bases at J; junction bases unmatched: 8. The DNA of the CDR3 is TGTGCCAGCTCACCAAACACAGGGGAAGGGGAAAAACTGTTTTTT. It specifies CASSPNTGEGEKLFF.

The chain is built from TRBV6-6 and TRBJ1-1, with D maybe TRBD1 (6 bases). The V end lost 6 bases, the J end lost 1 base, and 12 bases lay between the germline ends. The V gene's germline CDR1 is MNHNY and CDR2 SVGAGI (reference sequence). The CDR3 totals 14 residues. The CDR3 bases are TGTGCCAGCAGACCCGGGACAAAGAACACTGAAGCTTTCTTT. Its translation is CASRPGTKNTEAFF.

This chain connects TRBV7-9 to TRBJ2-1; 9 bases line up with TRBD1. The trim removed 3 bases at V and 2 bases at J, leaving 14 bases unmatched. The CDR3 runs 19 residues. Looked up from germline, CDR1 is SEHNR and CDR2 is FQNEAQ (reference sequence). CDR3 in amino acids: CASSFEPGQGSGPYNEQFF. The DNA for the CDR3 is TGTGCCAGCAGCTTTGAACCGGGACAGGGATCGGGACCCTACAATGAGCAGTTCTTC.

This clone was found once. The CDR3 nucleotides are TGTGCCAGCATTCGGACTAGCTCCTACAATGAGCAGTTCTTC. This translates into CASIRTSSYNEQFF. V is TRBV6-4 and J is TRBJ2-1, with 7 bases fitting TRBD2. The CDR3 extends over 14 amino acids. Trimming took 7 bases from V and 0 from J; bases not matched to a gene: 3. Germline V gives CDR1 MRHNA, CDR2 SNTAGT.

The V gene is TRBV19, the J gene TRBJ2-7; D perhaps matches TRBD1 (5 bases). The CDR3 runs 15 residues. Trimming left V 6 bases short and J 2 bases short, with 17 bases between. CDR1 LNHDA and CDR2 SQIVND come from the germline V gene (reference sequence). The CDR3 DNA follows: TGTGCCAGTAGGGCGGCAACCTGGGGCCCCTACGAGCAGTACTTC. Its translation: CASRAATWGPYEQYF. Based on the CDR3 plus reference TRBV19 and TRBJ2-7, the full variable domain is DGGITQSPKYLFRKEGQNVTLSCEQNLNHDAMYWYRQDPGQGLRLIYYSQIVNDFQKGDIAEGYSVSREKKESFPLTVTSAQKNPTAFYLCASRAATWGPYEQYFGPGTRLTVT.

This clone has just one count. The chain joins TRBV10-3 to TRBJ1-5; D might be TRBD1 (5 bases). V dropped 5 bases and J dropped 8 bases, with 13 bases sitting between them. CDR3 length: 13 amino acids. Germline CDR1 ENHRY, CDR2 SYGVKD. CDR3 bases: TGTGCCATCAGTCTCTTCAGGGATGAGCCCCAGCATTTT. It is translated as CAISLFRDEPQHF.

V is TRBV7-2 and J is TRBJ2-3; D ambiguous. Per the germline V gene, CDR1 is SGHTA and CDR2 is FQGNSA. The CDR3 runs to 12 residues. V was shortened by 4 bases and J by 11 bases, with 13 bases between the two germline ends. The CDR3 nucleotides read TGTGCCAGCAGCTCCGAGCCCTATGGGCAGTATTTT. Its translation: CASSSEPYGQYF.

V usage is TRBV27 and J usage is TRBJ1-6; tentative D call: TRBD1 (6 bases). Germline CDR1 reads MNHEY; CDR2 reads SMNVEV (reference sequence). The germline V and J ends were trimmed by 6 bases and 8 bases, with 14 bases remaining between them. This CDR3 is 14 amino acids long. CDR3 sequence: CASRLTGRYSPLHF. The CDR3 DNA follows: TGTGCCAGCAGGTTGACAGGCAGATATTCACCCCTCCACTTT.

This clone was counted a few times. V is TRBV27 and J is TRBJ2-2; a weak D match, TRBD1 (6 bases). Trimming stripped 2 bases from V and 0 bases from J, with 10 bases between. This CDR3 has 16 residues. The germline CDR1 and CDR2 sequences are MNHEY and SMNVEV (reference sequence). CDR3 protein: CASSLKRGTNTGELFF. The CDR3 coding sequence is TGTGCCAGCAGTTTAAAAAGGGGGACGAACACCGGGGAGCTGTTTTTT.

The chain employs TRBV4-3 and TRBJ2-6; D gene ambiguous. Trimming shortened V by 4 bases and J by 2 bases, and 12 bases separated the two germline ends. CDR3 length: 16 amino acids. Germline V CDR1 and CDR2: LGHNA, YSLEER. CDR3 sequence (DNA): TGCGCCAGCAGCCCCCAACACGCGGCTGGGGCCAACGTCCTGACTTTC. It encodes CASSPQHAAGANVLTF.

The CDR3 DNA is TGTGCCAGCTCACCTGACAGGGTGGGTGGCTACACCTTC. Translated, it gives CASSPDRVGGYTF. J is TRBJ1-2 and V is TRBV18; 7 bases are shared with TRBD1. V shed 3 bases and J 7 bases; nucleotides not matched to a gene: 5. CDR1 is KGHSH and CDR2 is LQKENI in the germline V gene. CDR3 length: 13 residues.

This chain links TRBV10-2 with TRBJ2-6, with a tentative D call TRBD2 (5 bases). The CDR3 sequence is 12 residues long. Germline CDR1 and CDR2: WSHSY and SAAADI. V lost 5 bases and J lost 11, with 10 bases in between. The CDR3 sequence: CASSMRVDVLTF. The CDR3 DNA sequence: TGCGCCAGCAGTATGAGGGTTGACGTCCTGACTTTC.

This sequence joins TRBV20-1 and TRBJ1-2; D remains ambiguous. With 6 bases removed from V and 8 bases from J, the gap between germline ends came to 10 bases. This CDR3 has 10 amino acids. Germline V lookup: CDR1 DFQATT, CDR2 SNEGSKA (reference sequence). The CDR3 bases are TGCAGTGCCCCGGAGAAAGGCTACACCTTC. Amino acids: CSAPEKGYTF.

The CDR3 nucleotides read TGTGCCAGCAGCTTGACAGCCGAGACTGAAGCTTTCTTT. Amino acids: CASSLTAETEAFF. This sequence joins TRBV5-5 and TRBJ1-1, with D uncertain. CDR1 SGHKS and CDR2 YYEKEE come from the germline V gene (reference sequence). The V end was cut by 1 base, the J end by 5 bases, with 9 bases between. The CDR3 has 13 amino acids. Supplemented by reference TRBV5-5 and TRBJ1-1, the full variable domain reads DAGVTQSPTHLIKTRGQQVTLRCSPISGHKSVSWYQQVLGQGPQFIFQYYEKEERGRGNFPDRFSARQFPNYSSELNVNALLLGDSALYLCASSLTAETEAFFGQGTRLTVV.

The chain recombines TRBV21-1 with TRBJ1-2; the D call TRBD1 from the table was never checked on the DNA. TRBV21-1 is an annotated pseudogene. The CDR3 contains 16 residues. CDR3 in DNA: TGTGCCAGCAGCAAAGCCAGAGACAGGGTCGTTACTACTATCACCTTC. Protein: CASSKARDRVVTTITF.

The J gene is TRBJ1-1, the V gene TRBV20-1; a weak D match, TRBD1 (5 bases). V was pared by 3 bases and J by 4 bases, with 15 bases between. The CDR3 runs to 14 residues. Germline V lookup: CDR1 DFQATT, CDR2 SNEGSKA (reference sequence). In nucleotides, the CDR3 is TGCAGTGCTAGTTTAACAGGTTGGGGCACTGAAGCTTTCTTT. This translates into CSASLTGWGTEAFF.

The genes are TRBV21-1 and TRBJ1-3; TRBD1, the table's D call, lacks a check against the DNA. TRBV21-1 is shown as a pseudogene. This CDR3 has 14 amino acids. The CDR3 sequence: CASISTGSGNTIYF. The CDR3 coding sequence is TGTGCCAGCATCTCGACAGGATCTGGAAACACCATATATTTT.

This chain uses TRBV28 with TRBJ1-4, with TRBD1 as a possible D gene (6 bases). From germline, CDR1 is MDHEN and CDR2 SYDVKM. V dropped 5 bases and J dropped 12 bases, with 13 bases sitting between them. CDR3 length: 12 residues. The CDR3 nucleotides are TGTGCCAGCAGTAACCCACAGGGTCAACTGTTTTTT. This translates into CASSNPQGQLFF.

J is TRBJ2-7 and V is TRBV6-5; D is unresolved. The CDR3 totals 13 residues. In germline, CDR1 is MNHEY, CDR2 SVGAGI. V was cut by 5 bases and J by 5 bases, with 13 bases left in between. The CDR3 coding sequence is TGTGCCAGCAGTCCTAGTGGTCGCAACGAGCAGTACTTC. This translates into CASSPSGRNEQYF.

The genes are TRBV7-6 and TRBJ1-1; TRBD1 aligns across 7 bases. The junction had 6 bases not matched to a gene; V was cut back by 0 bases and J by 5 bases. Germline values: CDR1 SGHVS, CDR2 FNYEAQ. The CDR3 covers 15 residues. Written as DNA, the CDR3 is TGTGCCAGCAGCTTAGCGACAGGGTCTAGGACTGAAGCTTTCTTT. It translates to CASSLATGSRTEAFF.

J is TRBJ1-5 and V is TRBV19; no definite D call. The germline V and J ends were trimmed by 2 bases and 1 base, with 9 bases remaining between them. The CDR3 sequence is 15 residues long. The germline V gene has CDR1 LNHDA and CDR2 SQIVND (reference sequence). The CDR3 DNA is TGTGCCAGTAGTATACTCAGGCCAAGCAATCAGCCCCAGCATTTT. Translation: CASSILRPSNQPQHF.

The V and J genes are TRBV28 and TRBJ2-2; TRBD2 is a possible D gene (5 bases). Germline values: CDR1 MDHEN, CDR2 SYDVKM. The CDR3 sequence is 13 residues long. Trimming shortened V by 5 bases and J by 5 bases, and 9 bases separated the two germline ends. CDR3 residues: CASSRGLTGELFF. The CDR3 region has the DNA TGTGCCAGCAGTCGCGGACTGACCGGGGAGCTGTTTTTT.

The rearrangement uses TRBV27 and TRBJ2-3, with 10 bases lining up with TRBD2. In germline, CDR1 is MNHEY, CDR2 SMNVEV (reference sequence). With 0 bases clipped from V and 1 base from J, the junction kept 7 bases outside the gene matches. The CDR3 runs to 18 residues. The CDR3 loop reads CASSLSPGLAGGTDTQYF. The DNA for the CDR3 is TGTGCCAGCAGTTTATCCCCGGGGCTAGCGGGGGGCACAGATACGCAGTATTTT.

V and J are TRBV15 and TRBJ2-7; 9 positions match TRBD1. The CDR3 sequence is 19 residues long. V was clipped by 1 base and J by 5 bases; unmatched bases: 18. CDR1 and CDR2 (germline): LNHNV, YYDKDF (reference sequence). DNA for the CDR3: TGTGCCACCAGCAGAGTAAAAACAGGGGGCGTCGGGGGGTCCCACGAGCAGTACTTC. Translation: CATSRVKTGGVGGSHEQYF.

The table lists this clone with a count of one. This CDR3 is also generated by other DNA sequences in the sample. The chain has TRBV6-1 and TRBJ1-5; D is unresolved. Germline V CDR1 and CDR2: MNHNS, SASEGT. The V gene lost 2 bases and the J gene lost 2 bases, with 7 bases spanning the gap. The CDR3 runs 14 residues. This CDR3 is CASSERRGNQPQHF. The CDR3 DNA reads as TGTGCCAGCAGTGAAAGGAGGGGCAATCAGCCCCAGCATTTT.

The chain uses TRBV28 and TRBJ2-7; perhaps TRBD2 as D (7 bases). CDR1 is MDHEN, CDR2 SYDVKM, per germline. The CDR3 covers 14 residues. V was shortened by 7 bases and J by 4 bases, with 17 bases between the two germline ends. The CDR3 loop reads CASIPLGGRYEQYF. The CDR3 nucleotides read TGTGCCAGCATCCCCTTGGGGGGGCGGTACGAGCAGTACTTC.